A single sample is the source of the 13 T cell receptor beta chains below, sequenced in a study of T cells expressing NK-cell markers. One entry per CDR3 protein, without DNA, is what TCRdb gives after re-calling the 5' RACE reads. This sample's table has about 150,000 distinct CDR3 sequences. The sequenced material came from blood T cells: a sorted CD56 or NKG2C T cell subset, CD4+ or CD8+ T cells, or bulk PBMC T cells (not recorded which). The receptors stem from a man aged 18 to 69 in good health.

This chain uses TRBV14 with TRBJ2-7; TCRdb picks TRBD1, but there is no DNA to check that call. Germline V lookup: CDR1 SGHDN, CDR2 FVKESK. The CDR3 has 14 residues. CDR3 in amino acids: CASSHYQGGYEQYF.

The V and J genes are TRBV4-2 and TRBJ1-2; TCRdb proposes TRBD1, but this gene call is untestable without DNA. This CDR3 is built from 15 residues. Germline CDR1 and CDR2: LGHNA and YNFKEQ. CDR3 residues: CASSTPGRTKYGYTF.

The V call is TRBV29-1, the J call TRBJ2-3; TCRdb's D gene call, TRBD2, goes unchecked for lack of DNA. The CDR3 extends over 15 amino acids. CDR1 is SQVTM, CDR2 ANQGSEA, per germline. The CDR3 protein is CSVEDLAGVVGTQYF.

The rearrangement links TRBV7-6 to TRBJ2-5; there is no DNA to check the TCRdb D call of TRBD1. The CDR3 contains 15 residues. Germline loops: CDR1 SGHVS, CDR2 FNYEAQ. The CDR3 loop reads CASSLNGQTKETQYF.

Here the CDR3 reads CASSHTPGQEANYGYTF. The chain links TRBV11-2 to TRBJ1-2; TCRdb gives TRBD1 as the D gene, but with no DNA this cannot be confirmed. The CDR3 runs 17 residues. CDR1 is SGHAT and CDR2 is FQNNGV in the germline V gene.

This chain links TRBV5-6 with TRBJ1-1. There are 13 residues in the CDR3. Germline V lookup: CDR1 SGHDT, CDR2 YYEEEE. The CDR3 region is CASSLTLNTEAFF.

The chain links TRBV27 to TRBJ1-5. Germline assignment: CDR1 MNHEY and CDR2 SMNVEV (reference sequence). The CDR3 length is 15 residues. The CDR3 loop reads CASSLSGPRNQPQHF.

The gene calls are TRBV15 and TRBJ2-5; TCRdb lists TRBD1, though no DNA is available to test this call. Germline CDR1 is LNHNV and CDR2 is YYDKDF (reference sequence). The length of the CDR3 is 15 residues. CDR3 in amino acids: CATSTSRGGQETQYF.

The V call is TRBV27, the J call TRBJ1-3; TCRdb's D call, TRBD1, is unchecked because there is no DNA. Germline V lookup: CDR1 MNHEY, CDR2 SMNVEV (reference sequence). The CDR3 sequence is 15 residues long. The CDR3 sequence is CASSLSGGSGNTIYF.

The chain combines TRBV13 with TRBJ2-2; absent DNA, TCRdb's TRBD1 call cannot be checked. CDR1 PRHDT and CDR2 FYEKMQ come from the germline V gene (reference sequence). The CDR3 extends over 18 amino acids. CDR3 region: CASSLGIASQGATGELFF. Supplemented by reference TRBV13 and TRBJ2-2, the full variable domain reads AAGVIQSPRHLIKEKRETATLKCYPIPRHDTVYWYQQGPGQDPQFLISFYEKMQSDKGSIPDRFSAQQFSDYHSELNMSSLELGDSALYFCASSLGIASQGATGELFFGEGSRLTVL.

This chain uses TRBV27 with TRBJ2-3; TCRdb designates TRBD2, a call that cannot be tested without DNA. The CDR3 totals 19 residues. The germline V gene has CDR1 MNHEY and CDR2 SMNVEV (reference sequence). CDR3 region: CASSLSGPQERGSTDTQYF.

This chain connects TRBV2 to TRBJ2-2; the D call from TCRdb, TRBD1, cannot be confirmed without DNA. Germline CDR1 and CDR2: SNHLY and FYNNEI. The CDR3 totals 14 residues. CDR3 amino acids: CASRSGGGTGELFF.

The genes are TRBV24-1 and TRBJ2-7; with no DNA, the TCRdb D assignment of TRBD2 cannot be verified. This CDR3 contains 15 residues. Germline values: CDR1 KGHDR, CDR2 SFDVKD. This CDR3 reads CATSELGTNSYEQYF.